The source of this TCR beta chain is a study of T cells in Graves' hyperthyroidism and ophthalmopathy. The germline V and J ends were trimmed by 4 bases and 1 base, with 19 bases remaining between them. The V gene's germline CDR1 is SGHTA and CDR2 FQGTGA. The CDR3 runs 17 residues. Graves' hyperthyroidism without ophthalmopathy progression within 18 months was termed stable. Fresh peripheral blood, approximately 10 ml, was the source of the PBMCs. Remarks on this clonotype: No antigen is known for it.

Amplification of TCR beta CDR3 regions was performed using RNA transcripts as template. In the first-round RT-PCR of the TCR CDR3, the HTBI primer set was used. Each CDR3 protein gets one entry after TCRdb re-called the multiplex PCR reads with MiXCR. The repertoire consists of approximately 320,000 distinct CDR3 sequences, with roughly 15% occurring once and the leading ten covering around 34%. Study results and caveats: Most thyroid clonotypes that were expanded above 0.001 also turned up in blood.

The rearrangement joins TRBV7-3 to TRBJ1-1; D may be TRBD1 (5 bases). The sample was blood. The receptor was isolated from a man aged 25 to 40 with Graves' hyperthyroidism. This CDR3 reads CASSSHPPGTANTEAFF. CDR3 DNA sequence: TGTGCCAGCAGCTCCCACCCGCCCGGGACGGCGAACACTGAAGCTTTCTTT.